The clone carrying this T cell receptor beta chain has ten or more counts. Its antigen is undetermined. This sample stems from a study of T cell repertoires in cytomegalovirus infection. TCRdb analysed the reads with MiXCR anew, one entry per CDR3 protein. The sample lists 250,000 to 400,000 distinct CDR3 sequences; 25% were seen once. This clonotype originated in a human donor in good health (CMV status not recorded). Some clones in this sample may be carry-over from other donors' samples. This specimen was cultured PBMCs, taken from culture after CMV antigen stimulation.

The CDR3 loop reads CASSKDRGFNYGYTF. DNA of the CDR3: TGTGCCAGCAGCAAAGACAGGGGGTTTAACTATGGCTACACCTTC. V is TRBV7-2 and J is TRBJ1-2; 9 nucleotides line up with TRBD1. Per germline, CDR1 SGHTA and CDR2 FQGNSA. The J segment lost 1 base and the V segment lost 5 bases, leaving 5 bases of the junction unmatched. This CDR3 spans 15 amino acids.